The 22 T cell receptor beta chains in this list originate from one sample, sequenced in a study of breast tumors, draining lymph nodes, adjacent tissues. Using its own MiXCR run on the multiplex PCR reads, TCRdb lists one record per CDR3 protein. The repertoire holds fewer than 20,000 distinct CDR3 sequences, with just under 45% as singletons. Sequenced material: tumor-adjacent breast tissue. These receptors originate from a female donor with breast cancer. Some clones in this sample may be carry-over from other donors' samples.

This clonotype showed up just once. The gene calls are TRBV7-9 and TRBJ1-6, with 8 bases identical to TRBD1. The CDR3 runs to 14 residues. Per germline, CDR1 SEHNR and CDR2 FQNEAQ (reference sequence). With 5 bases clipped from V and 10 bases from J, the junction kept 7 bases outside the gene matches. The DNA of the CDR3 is TGTGCCAGCAGCCAAGGGACAGGCTTGTCACCCCTCCACTTT. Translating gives CASSQGTGLSPLHF.

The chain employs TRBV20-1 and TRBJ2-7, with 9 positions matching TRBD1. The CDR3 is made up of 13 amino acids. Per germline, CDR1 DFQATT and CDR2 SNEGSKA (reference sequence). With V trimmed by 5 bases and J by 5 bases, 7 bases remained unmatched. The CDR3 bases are TGCAGTGCTTACAGGGGGCAGGAGGACGAGCAGTACTTC. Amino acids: CSAYRGQEDEQYF.

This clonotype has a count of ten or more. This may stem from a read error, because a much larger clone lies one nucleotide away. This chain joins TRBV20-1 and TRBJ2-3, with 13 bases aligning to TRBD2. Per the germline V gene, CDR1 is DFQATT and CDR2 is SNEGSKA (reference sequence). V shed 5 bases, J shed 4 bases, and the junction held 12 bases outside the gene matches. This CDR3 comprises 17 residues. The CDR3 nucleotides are TGCAGTGCTGAGGCCGGGACTAGCGGGGCGGTTTCAGATACGCAGTATTTT. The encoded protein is CSAEAGTSGAVSDTQYF.

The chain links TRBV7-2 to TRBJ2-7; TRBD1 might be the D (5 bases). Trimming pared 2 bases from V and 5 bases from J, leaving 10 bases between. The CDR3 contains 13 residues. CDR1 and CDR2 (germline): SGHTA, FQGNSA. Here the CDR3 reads CASSLTRAHEQYV. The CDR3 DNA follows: TGTGCCAGCAGCTTAACCAGGGCCCACGAGCAGTACGTC.

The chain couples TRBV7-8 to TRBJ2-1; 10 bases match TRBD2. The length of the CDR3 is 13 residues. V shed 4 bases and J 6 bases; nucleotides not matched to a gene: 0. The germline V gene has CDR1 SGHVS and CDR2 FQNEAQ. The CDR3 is CASSSSGGNEQFF. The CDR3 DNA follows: TGTGCCAGCAGCTCTAGCGGGGGCAATGAGCAGTTCTTC.

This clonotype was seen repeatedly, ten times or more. The CDR3 DNA follows: TGTGCCAGCAGCTACGGTCGCACTGAAGCTTTCTTT. Protein: CASSYGRTEAFF. The J gene is TRBJ1-1, the V gene TRBV5-6; no definite D call. Per germline, CDR1 SGHDT and CDR2 YYEEEE. V shed 3 bases and J shed 4 bases, with 7 bases lying between them. The length of the CDR3 is 12 residues. Filled out from reference TRBV5-6 and TRBJ1-1, the complete variable domain reads DAGVTQSPTHLIKTRGQQVTLRCSPKSGHDTVSWYQQALGQGPQFIFQYYEEEERQRGNFPDRFSGHQFPNYSSELNVNALLLGDSALYLCASSYGRTEAFFGQGTRLTVV.

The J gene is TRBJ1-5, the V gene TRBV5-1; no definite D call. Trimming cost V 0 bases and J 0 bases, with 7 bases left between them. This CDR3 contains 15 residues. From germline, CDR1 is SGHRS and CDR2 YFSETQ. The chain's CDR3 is CASSLGVNSNQPQHF. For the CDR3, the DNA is TGCGCCAGCAGCTTGGGGGTTAATAGCAATCAGCCCCAGCATTTT.

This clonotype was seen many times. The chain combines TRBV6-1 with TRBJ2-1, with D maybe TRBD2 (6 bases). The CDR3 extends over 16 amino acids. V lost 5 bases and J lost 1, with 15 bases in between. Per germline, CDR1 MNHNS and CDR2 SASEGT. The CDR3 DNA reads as TGTGCCAGCAGTCGCCACCGGGGGATTTCCTACAATGAGCAGTTCTTC. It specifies CASSRHRGISYNEQFF.

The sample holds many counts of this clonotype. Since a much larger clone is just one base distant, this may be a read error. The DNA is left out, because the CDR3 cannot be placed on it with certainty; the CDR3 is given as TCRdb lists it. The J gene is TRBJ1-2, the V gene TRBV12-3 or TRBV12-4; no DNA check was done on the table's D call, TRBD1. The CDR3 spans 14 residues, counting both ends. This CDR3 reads CASSFVGQGTGYAF.

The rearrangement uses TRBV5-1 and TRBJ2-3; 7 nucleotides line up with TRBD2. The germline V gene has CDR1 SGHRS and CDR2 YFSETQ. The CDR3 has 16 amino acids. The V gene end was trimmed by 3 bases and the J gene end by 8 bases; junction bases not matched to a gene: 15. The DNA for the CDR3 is TGCGCCAGCAGCTCCCTGGGCAGCGGGGAAACGGGTACGCAGTATTTT. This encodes CASSSLGSGETGTQYF.

CDR3 DNA: TGTGCCAGCAGTCGGTTGACTAGCGATACGCAGTATTTT. Translated, it gives CASSRLTSDTQYF. V gene TRBV5-4 combines with J gene TRBJ2-3, with TRBD2 matching 7 bases. CDR3 length equals 13 residues. CDR1 SGHNT and CDR2 YYREEE come from the germline V gene (reference sequence). Unmatched junction bases numbered 6, after V lost 5 bases and J lost 6 bases.

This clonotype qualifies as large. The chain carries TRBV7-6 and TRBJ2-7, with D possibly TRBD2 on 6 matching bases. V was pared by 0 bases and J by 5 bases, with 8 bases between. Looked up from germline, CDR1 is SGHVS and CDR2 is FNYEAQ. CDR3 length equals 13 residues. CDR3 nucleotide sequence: TGTGCCAGCAGCTTAGCGGGGGGAGACGAGCAGTACTTC. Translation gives CASSLAGGDEQYF.

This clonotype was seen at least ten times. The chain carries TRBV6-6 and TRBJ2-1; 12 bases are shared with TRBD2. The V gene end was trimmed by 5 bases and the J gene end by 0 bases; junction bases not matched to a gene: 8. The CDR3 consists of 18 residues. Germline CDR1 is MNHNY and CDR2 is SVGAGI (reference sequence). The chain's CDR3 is CASSPLAGGRRSYNEQFF. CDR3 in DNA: TGTGCCAGCAGTCCACTAGCGGGAGGCCGTCGCTCCTACAATGAGCAGTTCTTC.

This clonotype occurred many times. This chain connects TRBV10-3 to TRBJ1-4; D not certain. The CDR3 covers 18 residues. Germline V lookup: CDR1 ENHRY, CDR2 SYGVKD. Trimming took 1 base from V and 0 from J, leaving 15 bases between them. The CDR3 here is CAISEFPFHSATNEKLFF. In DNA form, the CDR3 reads TGTGCCATCAGTGAGTTTCCCTTCCACAGCGCAACTAATGAAAAACTGTTTTTT.

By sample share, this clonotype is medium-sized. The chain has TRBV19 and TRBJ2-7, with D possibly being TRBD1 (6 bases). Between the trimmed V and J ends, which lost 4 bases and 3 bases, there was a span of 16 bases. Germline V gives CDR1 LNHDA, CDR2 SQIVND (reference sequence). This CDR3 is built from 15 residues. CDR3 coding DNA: TGTGCCAGTAGTAAACAGGGAGCCAACCTCTACGAGCAGTACTTC. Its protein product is CASSKQGANLYEQYF.

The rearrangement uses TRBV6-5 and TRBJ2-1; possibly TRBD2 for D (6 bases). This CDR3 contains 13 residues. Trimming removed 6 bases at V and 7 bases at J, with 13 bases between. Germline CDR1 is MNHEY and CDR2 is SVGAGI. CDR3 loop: CASSRDFANEQFF. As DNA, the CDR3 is TGTGCCAGCAGCCGGGACTTCGCTAATGAGCAGTTCTTC.

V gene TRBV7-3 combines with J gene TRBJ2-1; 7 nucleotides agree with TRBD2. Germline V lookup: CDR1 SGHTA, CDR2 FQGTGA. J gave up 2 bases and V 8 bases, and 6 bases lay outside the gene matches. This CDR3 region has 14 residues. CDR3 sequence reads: CASGIAGPYNEQFF. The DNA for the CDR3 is TGTGCCAGCGGAATAGCGGGCCCCTACAATGAGCAGTTCTTC. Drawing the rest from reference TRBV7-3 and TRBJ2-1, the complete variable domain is GAGVSQTPSNKVTEKGKYVELRCDPISGHTALYWYRQSLGQGPEFLIYFQGTGAADDSGLPNDRFFAVRPEGSVSTLKIQRTERGDSAVYLCASGIAGPYNEQFFGPGTRLTVL.

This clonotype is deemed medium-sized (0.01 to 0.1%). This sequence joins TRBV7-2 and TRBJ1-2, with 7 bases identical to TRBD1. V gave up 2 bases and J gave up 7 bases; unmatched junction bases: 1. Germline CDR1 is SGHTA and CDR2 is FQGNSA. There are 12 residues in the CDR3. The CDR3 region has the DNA TGTGCCAGCAGCTTATGGACAGGTGGCTACACCTTC. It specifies CASSLWTGGYTF.

The CDR3 sequence: CASSPRDSPNEKLFF. The CDR3 coding sequence is TGTGCCAGTAGTCCGCGGGACAGCCCTAATGAAAAACTGTTTTTT. The gene calls are TRBV19 and TRBJ1-4; 7 positions match TRBD1. V was clipped by 5 bases and J by 3 bases; unmatched bases: 6. This CDR3 region has 15 residues. Per germline, CDR1 LNHDA and CDR2 SQIVND (reference sequence).

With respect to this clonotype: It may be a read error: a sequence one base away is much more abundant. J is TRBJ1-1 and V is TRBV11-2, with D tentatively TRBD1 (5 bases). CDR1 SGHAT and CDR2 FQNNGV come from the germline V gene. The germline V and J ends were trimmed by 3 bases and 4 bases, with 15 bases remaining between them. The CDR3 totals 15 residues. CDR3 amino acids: CASSLGRGAPTEAFF. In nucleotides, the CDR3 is TGTGCCAGCAGCTTGGGGCGAGGGGCACCCACTGAAGCTTTCTTT.

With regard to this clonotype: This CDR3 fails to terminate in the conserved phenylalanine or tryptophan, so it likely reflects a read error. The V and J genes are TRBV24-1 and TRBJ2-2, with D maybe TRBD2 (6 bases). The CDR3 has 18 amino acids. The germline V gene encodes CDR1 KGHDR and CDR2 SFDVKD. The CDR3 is CATGEPPLRGTRTGELFL. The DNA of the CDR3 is TGTGCCACCGGTGAACCACCTCTTCGGGGGACGCGTACCGGGGAGCTGTTTCTT.

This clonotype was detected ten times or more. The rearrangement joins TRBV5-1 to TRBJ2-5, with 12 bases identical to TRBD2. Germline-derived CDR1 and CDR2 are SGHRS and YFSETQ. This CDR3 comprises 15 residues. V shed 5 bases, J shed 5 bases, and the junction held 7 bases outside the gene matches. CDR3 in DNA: TGCGCCAGCAGGACCCAGACTAGCGGGAGCGAGACCCAGTACTTC. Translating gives CASRTQTSGSETQYF.